The sample holds a few counts of the clone carrying this T cell receptor beta chain. Authors' methods: Reference gene primer amplification gave nucleated cell count estimates. Generated by immunoSEQ multiplex PCR, the TCRdb table keeps only in-frame clones and is missing some. V, J and clone size are those of that table, while D and trimming were read from the DNA. The sample lists under 200,000 clones; roughly 90% were seen once. These data come from a study of blood T cell repertoires in COVID-19. Study context: Collection of acute and convalescent COVID-19 samples took place in the United States, Italy and Spain. The analysed material was cDNA or gDNA that came from T cells, B-cell-depleted T cells, or PBMCs.

The CDR3 covers 13 residues. The trim removed 2 bases at V and 14 bases at J, leaving 4 bases unmatched. Germline lookup yields CDR1 SNHLY and CDR2 FYNNEI. The sequenced sample was peripheral blood. This chain links TRBV2 with TRBJ2-1; TRBD2 matches at 12 bases. This TCR was recovered from a man between 18 and 35 years old with COVID-19, enrolled during active disease. CDR3: CASSETSGRFEFF. The CDR3 nucleotides read TGTGCCAGCAGTGAAACTAGCGGGAGGTTTGAGTTCTTC.